The TCR beta chain described here comes from a study of blood T cell repertoires in COVID-19. Study context: From the United States, Italy and Spain came samples of acute and convalescent COVID-19. PBMCs, B-cell-depleted T cells, or T cells were the source of the cDNA or gDNA that made up the material.

CDR3 length: 13 residues. V lost 6 bases and J lost 1, with 9 bases in between. Study processing details: Scientists estimated how many nucleated cells there were by amplifying reference gene primers. Some clones are missing from TCRdb's copy, which holds only in-frame ones; the method was immunoSEQ multiplex PCR. That table is the source of V, J and clone size, and D and trimming were worked out from the DNA. The data hold over 30,000 clones, with around 90% observed a single time. This TCR came from an elderly man with acute or convalescent COVID-19. Sequenced material: peripheral blood. The gene calls are TRBV12-3 or TRBV12-4 and TRBJ2-5; a possible D gene is TRBD1 (5 bases). The CDR3 coding sequence is TGTGCCAGCAGGGCGACAGTCCAAGAGACCCAGTACTTC. Residues: CASRATVQETQYF.